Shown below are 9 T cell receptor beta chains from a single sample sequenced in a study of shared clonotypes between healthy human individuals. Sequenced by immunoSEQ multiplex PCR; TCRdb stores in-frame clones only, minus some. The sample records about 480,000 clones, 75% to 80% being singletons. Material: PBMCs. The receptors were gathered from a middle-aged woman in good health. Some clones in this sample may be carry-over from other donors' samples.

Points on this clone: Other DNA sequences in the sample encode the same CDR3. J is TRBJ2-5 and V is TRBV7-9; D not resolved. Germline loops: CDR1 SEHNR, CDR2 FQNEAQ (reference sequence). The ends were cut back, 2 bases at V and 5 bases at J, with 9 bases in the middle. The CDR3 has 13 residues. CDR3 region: CASSLLAGETQYF. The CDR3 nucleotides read TGTGCCAGCAGCTTACTGGCCGGGGAGACCCAGTACTTC.

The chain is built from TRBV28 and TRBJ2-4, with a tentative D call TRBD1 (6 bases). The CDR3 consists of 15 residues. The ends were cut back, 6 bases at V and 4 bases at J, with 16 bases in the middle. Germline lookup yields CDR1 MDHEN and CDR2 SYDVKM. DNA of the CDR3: TGTGCCAGCAGGTCAGGGGATCGGATTAAAAACATTCAGTACTTC. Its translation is CASRSGDRIKNIQYF. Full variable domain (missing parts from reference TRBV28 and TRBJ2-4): DVKVTQSSRYLVKRTGEKVFLECVQDMDHENMFWYRQDPGLGLRLIYFSYDVKMKEKGDIPEGYSVSREKKERFSLILESASTNQTSMYLCASRSGDRIKNIQYFGAGTRLSVL.

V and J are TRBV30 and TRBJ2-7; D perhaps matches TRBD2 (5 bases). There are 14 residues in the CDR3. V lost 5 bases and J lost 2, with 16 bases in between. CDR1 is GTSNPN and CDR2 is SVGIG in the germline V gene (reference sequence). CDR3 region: CAWRAEAGAYEQYF. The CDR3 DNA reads TGTGCCTGGCGGGCTGAGGCGGGTGCCTACGAGCAGTACTTC.

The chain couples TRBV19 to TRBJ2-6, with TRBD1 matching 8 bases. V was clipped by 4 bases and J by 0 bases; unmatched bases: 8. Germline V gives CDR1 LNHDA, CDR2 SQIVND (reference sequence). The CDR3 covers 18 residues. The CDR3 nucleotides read TGTGCCAGTAGTACCAAGACAGGGGACTCCTCTGGGGCCAACGTCCTGACTTTC. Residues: CASSTKTGDSSGANVLTF.

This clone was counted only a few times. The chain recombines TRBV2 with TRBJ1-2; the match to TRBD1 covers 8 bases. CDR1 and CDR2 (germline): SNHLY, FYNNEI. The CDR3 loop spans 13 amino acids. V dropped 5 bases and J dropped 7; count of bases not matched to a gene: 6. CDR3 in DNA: TGTGCCAGCAGTTGGACAGGGACGGGTGGCTACACCTTC. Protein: CASSWTGTGGYTF.

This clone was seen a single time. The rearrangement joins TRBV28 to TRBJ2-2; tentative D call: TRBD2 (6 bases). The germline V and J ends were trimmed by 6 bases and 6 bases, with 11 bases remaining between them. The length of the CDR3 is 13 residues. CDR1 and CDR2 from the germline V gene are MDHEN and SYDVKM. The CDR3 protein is CASSSGGAGELFF. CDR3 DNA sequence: TGTGCCAGCAGCAGTGGAGGGGCCGGGGAGCTGTTTTTT.

CDR3 sequence (DNA): TGTGCCAGCAGTGGAACTACGGGGTCCAACACAGATACGCAGTATTTT. Residues: CASSGTTGSNTDTQYF. The chain couples TRBV6-1 to TRBJ2-3; weak D call: TRBD2 (5 bases). The CDR3 has 16 residues. V was cut by 4 bases and J by 2 bases, with 16 bases left in between. Germline assignment: CDR1 MNHNS and CDR2 SASEGT.

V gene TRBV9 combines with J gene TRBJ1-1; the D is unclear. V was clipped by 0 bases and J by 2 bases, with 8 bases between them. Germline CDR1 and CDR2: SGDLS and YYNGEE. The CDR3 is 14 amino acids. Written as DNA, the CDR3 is TGTGCCAGCAGCGTAGTGTACGGAAACACTGAAGCTTTCTTT. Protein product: CASSVVYGNTEAFF.

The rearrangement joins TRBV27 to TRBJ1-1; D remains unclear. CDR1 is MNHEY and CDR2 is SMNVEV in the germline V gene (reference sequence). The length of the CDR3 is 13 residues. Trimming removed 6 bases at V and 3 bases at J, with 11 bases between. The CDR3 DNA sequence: TGTGCCAGCAGATCCAGACGGGACACTGAAGCTTTCTTT. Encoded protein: CASRSRRDTEAFF.